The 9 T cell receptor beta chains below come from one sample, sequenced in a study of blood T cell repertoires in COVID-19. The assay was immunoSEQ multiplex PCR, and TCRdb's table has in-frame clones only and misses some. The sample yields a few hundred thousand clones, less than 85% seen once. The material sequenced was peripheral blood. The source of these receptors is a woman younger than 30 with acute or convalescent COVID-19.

CDR3: CASSDRVGNQPQHF. In DNA form, the CDR3 reads TGTGCCAGCAGCGACAGGGTTGGCAATCAGCCCCAGCATTTT. The chain links TRBV7-8 to TRBJ1-5; 7 bases match TRBD1. The germline V gene encodes CDR1 SGHVS and CDR2 FQNEAQ. J gave up 2 bases and V 5 bases, and 3 bases lay outside the gene matches. This CDR3 contains 14 residues.

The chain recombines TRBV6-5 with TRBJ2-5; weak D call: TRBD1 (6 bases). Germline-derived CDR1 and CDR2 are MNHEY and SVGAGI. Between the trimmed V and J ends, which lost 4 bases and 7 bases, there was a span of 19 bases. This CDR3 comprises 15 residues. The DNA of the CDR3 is TGTGCCAGCAGTTTCCACCCGACAGGCCTGGGGACCCAGTACTTC. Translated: CASSFHPTGLGTQYF.

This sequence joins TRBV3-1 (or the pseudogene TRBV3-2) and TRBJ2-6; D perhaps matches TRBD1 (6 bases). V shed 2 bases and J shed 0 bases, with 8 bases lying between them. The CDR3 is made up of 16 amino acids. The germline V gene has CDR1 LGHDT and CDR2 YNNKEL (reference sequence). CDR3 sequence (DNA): TGTGCCAGCAGCCAAAAGGGGGTCTCTGGGGCCAACGTCCTGACTTTC. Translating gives CASSQKGVSGANVLTF.

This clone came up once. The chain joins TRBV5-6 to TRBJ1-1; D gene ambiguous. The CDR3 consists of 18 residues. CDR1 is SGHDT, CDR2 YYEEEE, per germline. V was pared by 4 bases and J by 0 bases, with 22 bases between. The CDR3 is CASSRRRTGRQLNTEAFF. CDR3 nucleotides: TGTGCCAGCAGCCGGAGGAGGACCGGTCGCCAATTGAACACTGAAGCTTTCTTT.

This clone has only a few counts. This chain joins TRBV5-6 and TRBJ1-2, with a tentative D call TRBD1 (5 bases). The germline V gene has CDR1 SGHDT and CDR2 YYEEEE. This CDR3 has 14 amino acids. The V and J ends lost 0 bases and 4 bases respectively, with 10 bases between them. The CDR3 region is CASSLVFDSYGYTF. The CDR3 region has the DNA TGTGCCAGCAGCTTGGTTTTCGACAGCTATGGCTACACCTTC.

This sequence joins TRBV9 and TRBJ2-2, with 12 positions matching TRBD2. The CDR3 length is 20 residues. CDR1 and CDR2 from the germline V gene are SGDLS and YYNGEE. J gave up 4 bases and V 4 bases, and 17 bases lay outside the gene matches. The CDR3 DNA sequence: TGTGCCAGCAGCCACCGACTAGCGGGAGACTCGCCTTTGGGCACCGGGGAGCTGTTTTTT. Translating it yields CASSHRLAGDSPLGTGELFF.

CDR3 sequence: CASSTTDSSTDTQYF. The CDR3 DNA reads TGTGCCAGCAGCACAACGGACAGTTCCACAGATACGCAGTATTTT. This chain joins TRBV21-1 and TRBJ2-3; no DNA check was done on the table's D call, TRBD1. TRBV21-1 is a pseudogene. There are 15 residues in the CDR3.

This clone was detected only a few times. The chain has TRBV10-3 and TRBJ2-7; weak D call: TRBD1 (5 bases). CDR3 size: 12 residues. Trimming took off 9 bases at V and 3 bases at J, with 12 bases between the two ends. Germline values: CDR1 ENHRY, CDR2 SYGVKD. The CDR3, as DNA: TGTGCCATTAGGGGTCCCAGCTACGAGCAGTACTTC. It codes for CAIRGPSYEQYF.

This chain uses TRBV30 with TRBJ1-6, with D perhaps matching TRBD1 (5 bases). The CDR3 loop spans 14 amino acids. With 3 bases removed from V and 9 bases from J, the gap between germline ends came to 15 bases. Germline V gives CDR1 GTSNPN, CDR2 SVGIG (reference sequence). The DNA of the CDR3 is TGTGCCTGGAGAATCATGGGAAGGGGTTCACCCCTCCACTTT. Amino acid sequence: CAWRIMGRGSPLHF. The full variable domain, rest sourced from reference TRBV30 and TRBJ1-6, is SQTIHQWPATLVQPVGSPLSLECTVEGTSNPNLYWYRQAAGRGLQLLFYSVGIGQISSEVPQNLSASRPQDRQFILSSKKLLLSDSGFYLCAWRIMGRGSPLHFGNGTRLTVT.